This entry is about one T cell receptor beta chain. Its antigen is unidentified. TCR libraries were built from 450 to 650 ng of total RNA by linear amplification. TCRdb independently ran MiXCR on the reads; one entry per CDR3 protein. Of 200,000 or so distinct CDR3 sequences listed, under 85% are singletons. The data stem from a study of healthy donors' naive CD4 and CD8 T cells. For the study at large: Donors came from three age groups: 20-25, 40-50 and 60-70 years. For TCR alpha, new primers spanned all functional IMGT alpha genes.

Germline V gene lookup returns CDR1 SGHAT and CDR2 FQNNGV. The CDR3 extends over 16 amino acids. V was pared by 8 bases and J by 3 bases, with 21 bases between. Findings and limits, study-wide: Most V and J genes were reportedly biased between naive CD4+ and CD8+ cells. Homeostatic proliferation of naive T cells was not examined as a bias source.

The sequenced sample was naive CD4+ and CD8+ T cells sorted from blood, pooled from several donors. The clonotype originates from a pool of human donors in good health; the sample pools cells from several healthy donors. The chain carries TRBV11-2 and TRBJ2-3; D may be TRBD2 (5 bases). The CDR3 nucleotides read TGTGCCAGCTTGTCCTTGCGGGCAGGTCGAACAGATACGCAGTATTTT. This codes for CASLSLRAGRTDTQYF.